This entry concerns a single T cell receptor (beta chain). The antigen this receptor binds is unknown. Nothing much larger sits one base from this clone, and base qualities are not available. Library creation used 5' RACE. Sequencer: Illumina HiSeq 2500. A second roughly 6 to 12 cycle PCR used a sample-barcoded 5' primer and a J-beta primer mix. Each TCR beta cDNA molecule received a unique molecular identifier from a template-switch 5' adaptor carrying 12 random nucleotides. Each sample yielded at least 3 million CDR3-containing paired-end reads. First-strand cDNA synthesis was performed from all RNA using the Mint cDNA synthesis kit, with priming by a TRBC-specific oligonucleotide. Following uracil-DNA glycosylase treatment, a first 18-cycle PCR with universal primers M1SS and BC2_uni_R was performed on all cDNA. In the paper's pipeline: Normalization of each sample was performed by random selection of 1 million high-quality reads, each carrying a distinct molecular identifier. Reads sharing molecular identifiers were discarded rather than binned into consensus sequences. CDR3 identification, clonotype clustering and error correction used MiTCR with a Q25 quality threshold and the strictest error-elimination algorithm. A nonparametric unseen species model using Euler transformation provided a lower-bound estimate of total TCR beta diversity. Using fastp trimming at Q25 and MiXCR clonotype assembly, TCRdb reanalyzed the public sequencing data and kept in-frame beta chains. CDR3 protein duplicates are merged, each entry listing the most common genes and DNA. TCRdb's processing, not the study's, gives the V and J calls here. This sample lists some 900,000 distinct CDR3 sequences; around 30% were detected once. The ten biggest clones cover roughly 17% of the sample.

The data were taken from a study of blood T cells in healthy people across ages (dated by TCRdb to about 2015). A note on the overall study: Template switching captured roughly one uniquely barcoded TCR beta cDNA molecule per two T cells in model experiments. Two additional independent replicas of 1 million unique cDNA reads from the same blood draw were analyzed for two donors (one aged 18 to 29 and one aged 80 or older). The donors were divided into four age groups: young (average around 15 years), middle-aged (approximately 42), aged (approximately 64) and long-lived (around 80). Donors of different ages were randomly distributed across sequencing lanes to avoid experimental bias. Age-related changes in TCR beta repertoire diversity were measured in the study by deep sequencing normalized with unique cDNA molecular identifiers. Study-level results and caveats: Because the CMV infection status of the donors was unknown, age-related changes in expanded clonotypes may potentially have been confounded. Observed TCR beta diversity per million T cells fell roughly linearly with age, and a significant reduction was already apparent by age around 40. Compared with the aged group, more naive CD4+ T cells, fewer expanded clones and increased TCR diversity were shown by the long-lived group, suggesting age selection. Estimates of total diversity from one million sequenced T cells were regarded as lower bounds and underestimates. Since profiling was done on bulk unsorted PBMCs, naive and antigen-experienced compartments could not be conclusively compared. There was a strong correlation between observed TCR beta diversity and the percentage of naive T cells measured by flow cytometry.

The roughly 39 donors, aged roughly 6 to 95 years, were systemically healthy Caucasian individuals from Russia. Ten milliliters of peripheral blood were drawn from each donor into EDTA-treated Vacutainer tubes. Ficoll-Paque density-gradient centrifugation was used to isolate PBMCs, with at least 6 million obtained per sample. Total RNA, at least 6 micrograms per sample, was extracted from PBMCs with Trizol reagent. The percentages of naive CD45RAhigh/CD27high T cells were determined by flow cytometry on a PBMC aliquot from every donor. From the germline V gene (reference sequence), CDR1 is DFQATT and CDR2 is SNEGSKA. From the cysteine through the phenylalanine, the CDR3 covers 15 amino acids. The CDR3 DNA has 45 bases and is translated from base 1. Relative to germline, V is missing 2 bases and J is missing 4 bases, with 7 bases of the junction outside any gene match.

Sample: blood. This chain is built from TRBV20-1 and TRBJ2-3; 9 central nucleotides agree with TRBD1. This clonotype was sampled from a woman aged 80 or over in good health. The nucleotide sequence reads as follows: TGCAGTGCTAGAAAACCGGGACAGGGCCCAGATACGCAGTATTTT. This is translated as CSARKPGQGPDTQYF.